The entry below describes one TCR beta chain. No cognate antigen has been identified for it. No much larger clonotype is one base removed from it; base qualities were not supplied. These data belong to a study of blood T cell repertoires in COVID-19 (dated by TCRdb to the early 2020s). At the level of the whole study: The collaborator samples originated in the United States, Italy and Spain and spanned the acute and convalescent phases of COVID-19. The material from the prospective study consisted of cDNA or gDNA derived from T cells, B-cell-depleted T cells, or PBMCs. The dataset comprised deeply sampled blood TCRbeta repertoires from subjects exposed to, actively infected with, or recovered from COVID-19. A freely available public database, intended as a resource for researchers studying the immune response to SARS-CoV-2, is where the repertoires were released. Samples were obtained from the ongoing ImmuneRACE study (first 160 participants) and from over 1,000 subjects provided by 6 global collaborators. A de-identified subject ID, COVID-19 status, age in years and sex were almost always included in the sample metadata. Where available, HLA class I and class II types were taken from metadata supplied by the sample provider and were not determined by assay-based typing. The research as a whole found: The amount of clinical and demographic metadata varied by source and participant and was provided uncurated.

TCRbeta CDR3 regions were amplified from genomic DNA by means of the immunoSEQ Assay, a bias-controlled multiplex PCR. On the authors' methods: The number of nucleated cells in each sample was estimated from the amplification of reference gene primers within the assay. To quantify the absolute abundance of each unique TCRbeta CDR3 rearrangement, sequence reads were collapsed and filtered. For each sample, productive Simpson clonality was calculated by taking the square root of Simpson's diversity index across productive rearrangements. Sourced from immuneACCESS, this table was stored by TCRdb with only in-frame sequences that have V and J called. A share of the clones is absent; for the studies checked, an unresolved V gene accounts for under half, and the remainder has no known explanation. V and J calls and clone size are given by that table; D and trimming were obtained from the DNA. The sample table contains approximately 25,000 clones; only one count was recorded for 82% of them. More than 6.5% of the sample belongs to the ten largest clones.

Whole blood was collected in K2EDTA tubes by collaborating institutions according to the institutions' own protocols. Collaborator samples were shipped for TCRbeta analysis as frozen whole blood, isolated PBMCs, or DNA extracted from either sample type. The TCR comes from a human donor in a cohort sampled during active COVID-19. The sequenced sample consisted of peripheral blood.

For the CDR3, the sequence is CASSSGQAGELFF. The bases are TGTGCCAGCAGCTCCGGACAGGCCGGGGAGCTGTTTTTT. The chain is encoded by TRBV7-3 joined to TRBJ2-2, with 7 bases in between that match TRBD1. The CDR3 runs 13 amino acids, cysteine and phenylalanine included. CDR3 DNA is the only sequence kept; it has 39 bases, read in frame from the first base. Trimming takes 4 bases off V and 6 bases off J; junction bases not matched to a gene: 2. CDR1 and CDR2 were assigned from the germline V gene as SGHTA and FQGTGA.